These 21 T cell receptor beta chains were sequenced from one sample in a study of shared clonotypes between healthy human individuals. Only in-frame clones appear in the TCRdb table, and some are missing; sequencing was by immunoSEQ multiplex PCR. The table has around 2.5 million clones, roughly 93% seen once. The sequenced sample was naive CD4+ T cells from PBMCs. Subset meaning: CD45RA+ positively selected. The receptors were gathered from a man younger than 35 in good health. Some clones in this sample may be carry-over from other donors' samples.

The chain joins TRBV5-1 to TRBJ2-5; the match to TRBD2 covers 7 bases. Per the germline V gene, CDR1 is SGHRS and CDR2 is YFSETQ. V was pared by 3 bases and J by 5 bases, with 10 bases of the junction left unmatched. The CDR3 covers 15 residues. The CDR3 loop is CASSSLAGEGETQYF. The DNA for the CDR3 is TGCGCCAGCAGCTCCCTCGCGGGAGAGGGGGAGACCCAGTACTTC.

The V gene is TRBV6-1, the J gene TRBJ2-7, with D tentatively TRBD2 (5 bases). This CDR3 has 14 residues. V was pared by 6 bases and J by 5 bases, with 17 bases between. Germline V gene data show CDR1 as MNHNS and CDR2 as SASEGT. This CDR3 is CASSRPGVLHEQYF. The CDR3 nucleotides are TGTGCCAGCAGCCGCCCCGGGGTGCTCCACGAGCAGTACTTC.

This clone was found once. CDR3 sequence reads: CASSLARRGGYTF. CDR3 DNA: TGTGCCAGCAGCTTAGCGCGAAGGGGTGGCTACACCTTC. The chain uses TRBV7-9 and TRBJ1-2, with a tentative D call TRBD1 (5 bases). Germline CDR1 and CDR2: SEHNR and FQNEAQ (reference sequence). With 0 bases removed from V and 7 bases from J, the gap between germline ends came to 9 bases. The CDR3 is 13 residues long.

CDR3: CASSPALAGADTQYF. CDR3 nucleotides: TGTGCCAGCTCACCAGCACTAGCGGGAGCAGATACGCAGTATTTT. The rearrangement uses TRBV18 and TRBJ2-3, with 11 positions matching TRBD2. With V trimmed by 2 bases and J by 4 bases, 2 bases remained unmatched. The CDR3 is made up of 15 amino acids. In germline, CDR1 is KGHSH, CDR2 LQKENI.

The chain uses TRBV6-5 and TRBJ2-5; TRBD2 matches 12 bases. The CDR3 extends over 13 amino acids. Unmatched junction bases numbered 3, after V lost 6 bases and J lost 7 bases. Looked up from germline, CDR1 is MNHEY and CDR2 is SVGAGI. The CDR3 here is CASSGTSGRTQYF. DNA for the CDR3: TGTGCCAGCAGCGGGACTAGCGGGCGGACCCAGTACTTC.

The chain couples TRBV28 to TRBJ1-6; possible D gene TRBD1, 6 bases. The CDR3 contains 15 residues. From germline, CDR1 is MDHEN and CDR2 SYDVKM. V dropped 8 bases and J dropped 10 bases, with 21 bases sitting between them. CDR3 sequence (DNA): TGTGCCAGCGTCTCAGGGGAGGTCTTCGCCTCACCCCTCCACTTT. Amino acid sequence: CASVSGEVFASPLHF.

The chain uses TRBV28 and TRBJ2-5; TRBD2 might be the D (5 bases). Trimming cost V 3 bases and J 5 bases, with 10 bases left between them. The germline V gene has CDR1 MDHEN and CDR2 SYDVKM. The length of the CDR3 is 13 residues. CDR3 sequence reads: CASSLLSGETQYF. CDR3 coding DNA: TGTGCCAGCAGTTTGTTATCGGGGGAGACCCAGTACTTC.

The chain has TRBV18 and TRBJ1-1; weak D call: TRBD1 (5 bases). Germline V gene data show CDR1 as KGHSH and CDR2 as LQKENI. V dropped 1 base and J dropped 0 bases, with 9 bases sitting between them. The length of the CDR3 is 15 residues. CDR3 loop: CASSPQGPMNTEAFF. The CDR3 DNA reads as TGTGCCAGCTCACCACAGGGGCCCATGAACACTGAAGCTTTCTTT.

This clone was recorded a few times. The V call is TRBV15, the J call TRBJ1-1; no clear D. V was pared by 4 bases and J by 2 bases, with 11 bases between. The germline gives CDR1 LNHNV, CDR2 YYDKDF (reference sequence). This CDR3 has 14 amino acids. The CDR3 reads CATSKTQVNTEAFF. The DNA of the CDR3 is TGTGCCACCAGCAAGACGCAGGTCAACACTGAAGCTTTCTTT.

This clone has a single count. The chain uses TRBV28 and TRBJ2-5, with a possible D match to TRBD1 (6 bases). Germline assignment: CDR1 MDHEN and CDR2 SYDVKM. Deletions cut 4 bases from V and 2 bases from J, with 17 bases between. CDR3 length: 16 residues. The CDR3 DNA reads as TGTGCCAGCAGTTCCCCCGGGACAAATCTACAAGAGACCCAGTACTTC. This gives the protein CASSSPGTNLQETQYF.

The CDR3 is CAISGQFSYNEQFF. CDR3 DNA: TGTGCCATCAGTGGGCAGTTCTCCTACAATGAGCAGTTCTTC. This chain connects TRBV10-3 to TRBJ2-1; D unresolved. Germline values: CDR1 ENHRY, CDR2 SYGVKD. The V gene lost 4 bases and the J gene lost 0 bases, with 7 bases spanning the gap. This CDR3 has 14 amino acids.

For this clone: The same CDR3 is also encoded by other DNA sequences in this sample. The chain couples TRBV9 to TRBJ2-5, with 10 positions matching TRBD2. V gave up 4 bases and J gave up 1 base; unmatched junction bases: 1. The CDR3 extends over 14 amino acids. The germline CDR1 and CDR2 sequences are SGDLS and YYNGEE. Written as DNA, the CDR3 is TGTGCCAGCAGCAGGACTAGCGGCCAAGAGACCCAGTACTTC. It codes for CASSRTSGQETQYF.

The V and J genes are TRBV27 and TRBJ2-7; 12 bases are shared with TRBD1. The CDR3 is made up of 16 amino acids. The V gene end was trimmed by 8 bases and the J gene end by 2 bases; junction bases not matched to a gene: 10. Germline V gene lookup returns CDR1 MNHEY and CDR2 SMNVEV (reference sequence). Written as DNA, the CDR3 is TGTGCCAGCCGAAATTTCGGGACAGGGGGCCCCTACGAGCAGTACTTC. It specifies CASRNFGTGGPYEQYF.

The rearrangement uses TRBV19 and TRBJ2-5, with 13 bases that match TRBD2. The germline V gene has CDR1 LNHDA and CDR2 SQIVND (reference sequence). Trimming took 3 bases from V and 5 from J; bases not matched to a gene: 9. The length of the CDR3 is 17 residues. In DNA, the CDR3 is TGTGCCAGTAGTATGGGTGGACTAGCGGGAGAGATGGAGACCCAGTACTTC. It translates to CASSMGGLAGEMETQYF.

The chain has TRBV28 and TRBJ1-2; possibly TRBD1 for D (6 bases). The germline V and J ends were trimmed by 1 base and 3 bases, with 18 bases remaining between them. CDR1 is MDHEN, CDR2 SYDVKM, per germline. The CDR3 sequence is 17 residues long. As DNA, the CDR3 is TGTGCCAGCAGTTTATTATCCCCTGTGGGGGCCGACTATGGCTACACCTTC. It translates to CASSLLSPVGADYGYTF.

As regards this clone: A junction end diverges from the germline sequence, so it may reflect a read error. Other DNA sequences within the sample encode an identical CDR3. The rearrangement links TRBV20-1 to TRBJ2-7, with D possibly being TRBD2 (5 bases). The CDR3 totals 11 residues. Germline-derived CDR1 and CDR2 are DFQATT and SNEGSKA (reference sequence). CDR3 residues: CSAGDYYEQYF. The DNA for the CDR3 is TGCAGTGCTGGAGACTACTACGAGCAGTACTTC.

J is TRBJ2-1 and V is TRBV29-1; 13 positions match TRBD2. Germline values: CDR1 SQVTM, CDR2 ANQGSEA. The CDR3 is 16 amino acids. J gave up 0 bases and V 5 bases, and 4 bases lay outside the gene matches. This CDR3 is CSVPRTSGSSYNEQFF. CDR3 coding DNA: TGCAGCGTTCCCCGGACTAGCGGGAGCTCCTACAATGAGCAGTTCTTC.

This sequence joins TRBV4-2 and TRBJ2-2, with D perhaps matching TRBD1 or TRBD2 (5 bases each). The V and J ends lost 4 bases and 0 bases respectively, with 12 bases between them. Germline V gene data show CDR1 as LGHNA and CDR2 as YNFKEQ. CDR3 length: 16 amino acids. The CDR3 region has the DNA TGTGCCAGCAGCCGAGGGGTTAATACGAACACCGGGGAGCTGTTTTTT. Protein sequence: CASSRGVNTNTGELFF.

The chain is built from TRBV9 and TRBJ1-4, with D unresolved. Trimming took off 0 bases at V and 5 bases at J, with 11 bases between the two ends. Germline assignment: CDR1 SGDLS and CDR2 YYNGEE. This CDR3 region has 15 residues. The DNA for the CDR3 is TGTGCCAGCAGCGTAGGCCAGGTGGGCAATGAAAAACTGTTTTTT. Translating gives CASSVGQVGNEKLFF.

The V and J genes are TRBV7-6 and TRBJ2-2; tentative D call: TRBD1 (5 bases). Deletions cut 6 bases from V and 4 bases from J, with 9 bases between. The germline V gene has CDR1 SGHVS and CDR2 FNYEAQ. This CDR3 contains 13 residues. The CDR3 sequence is CASRGHGTGELFF. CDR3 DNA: TGTGCCAGCAGGGGGCATGGCACCGGGGAGCTGTTTTTT.

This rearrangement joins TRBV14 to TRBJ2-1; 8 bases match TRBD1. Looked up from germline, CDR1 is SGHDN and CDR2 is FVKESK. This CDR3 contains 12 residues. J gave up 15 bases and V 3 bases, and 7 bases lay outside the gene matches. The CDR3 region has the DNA TGTGCCAGCAGCCAGGCCAGGGGGCTCGCGTTCTTC. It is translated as CASSQARGLAFF.